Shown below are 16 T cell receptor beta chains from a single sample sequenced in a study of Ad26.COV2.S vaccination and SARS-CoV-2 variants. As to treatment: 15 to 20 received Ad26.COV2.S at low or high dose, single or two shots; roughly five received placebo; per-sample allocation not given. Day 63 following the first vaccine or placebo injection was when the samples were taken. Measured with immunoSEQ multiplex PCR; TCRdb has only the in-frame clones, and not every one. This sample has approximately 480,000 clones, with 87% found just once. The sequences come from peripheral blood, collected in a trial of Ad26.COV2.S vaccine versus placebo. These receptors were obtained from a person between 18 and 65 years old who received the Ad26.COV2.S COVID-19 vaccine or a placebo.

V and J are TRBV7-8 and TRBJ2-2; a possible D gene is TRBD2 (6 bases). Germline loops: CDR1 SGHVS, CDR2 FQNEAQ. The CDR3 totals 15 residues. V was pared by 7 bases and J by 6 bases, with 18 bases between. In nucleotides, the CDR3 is TGTGCCAGCATCCATCCGCAGGGAGGTCCCGGGGAGCTGTTTTTT. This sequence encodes CASIHPQGGPGELFF. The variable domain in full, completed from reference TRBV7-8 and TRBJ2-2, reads GAGVSQSPRYKVAKRGQDVALRCDPISGHVSLFWYQQALGQGPEFLTYFQNEAQLDKSGLPSDRFFAERPEGSVSTLKIQRTQQEDSAVYLCASIHPQGGPGELFFGEGSRLTVL.

The CDR3 here is CASSLGRDYKDTQYF. The CDR3, as DNA: TGTGCCAGCAGCTTGGGCAGGGACTATAAAGATACGCAGTATTTT. V is TRBV5-4 and J is TRBJ2-3, with 7 bases aligning to TRBD2. Germline CDR1 is SGHNT and CDR2 is YYREEE (reference sequence). The CDR3 runs 15 residues. V trimming: 0 bases; J trimming: 5 bases; junction bases outside the gene matches: 6.

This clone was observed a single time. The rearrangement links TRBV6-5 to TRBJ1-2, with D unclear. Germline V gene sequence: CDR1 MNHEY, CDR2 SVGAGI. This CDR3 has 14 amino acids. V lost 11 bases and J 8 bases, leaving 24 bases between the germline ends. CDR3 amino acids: CAGDRVPPGRGYTF. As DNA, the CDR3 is TGTGCCGGGGATAGGGTGCCCCCCGGGAGGGGCTACACCTTC.

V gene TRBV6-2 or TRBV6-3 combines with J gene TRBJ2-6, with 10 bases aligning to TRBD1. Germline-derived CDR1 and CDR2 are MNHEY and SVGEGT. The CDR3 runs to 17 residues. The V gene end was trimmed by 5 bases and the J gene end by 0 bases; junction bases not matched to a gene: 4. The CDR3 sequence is CASSLRDRGSGANVLTF. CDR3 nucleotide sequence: TGTGCCAGCAGTCTCCGGGACAGGGGCTCTGGGGCCAACGTCCTGACTTTC.

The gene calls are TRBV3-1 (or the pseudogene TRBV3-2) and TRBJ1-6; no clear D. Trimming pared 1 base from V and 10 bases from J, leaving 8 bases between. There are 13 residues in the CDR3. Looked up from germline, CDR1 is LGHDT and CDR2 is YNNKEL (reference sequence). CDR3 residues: CASSQVNGSPLHF. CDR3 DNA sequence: TGTGCCAGCAGCCAAGTCAATGGGTCACCCCTCCACTTT.

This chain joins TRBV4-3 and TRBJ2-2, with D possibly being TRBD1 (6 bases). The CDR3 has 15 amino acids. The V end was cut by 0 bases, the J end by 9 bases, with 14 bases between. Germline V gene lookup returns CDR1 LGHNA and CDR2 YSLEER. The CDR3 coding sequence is TGCGCCAGCAGCCAAGATCAGGGGCAAGTTAGGGAGCTGTTTTTT. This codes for CASSQDQGQVRELFF.

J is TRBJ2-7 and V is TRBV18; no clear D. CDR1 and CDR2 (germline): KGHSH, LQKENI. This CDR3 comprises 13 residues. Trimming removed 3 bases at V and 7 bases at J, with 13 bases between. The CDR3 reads CASSPLPVGEQYF. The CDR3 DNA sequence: TGTGCCAGCTCACCTTTGCCCGTCGGGGAGCAGTACTTC.

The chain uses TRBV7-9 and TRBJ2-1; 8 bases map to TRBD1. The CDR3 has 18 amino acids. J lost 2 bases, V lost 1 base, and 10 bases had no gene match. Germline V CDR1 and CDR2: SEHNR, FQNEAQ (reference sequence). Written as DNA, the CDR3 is TGTGCCAGCAGCTTAGTTATGGCGGCAGGGGGCACCTACAATGAGCAGTTCTTC. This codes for CASSLVMAAGGTYNEQFF.

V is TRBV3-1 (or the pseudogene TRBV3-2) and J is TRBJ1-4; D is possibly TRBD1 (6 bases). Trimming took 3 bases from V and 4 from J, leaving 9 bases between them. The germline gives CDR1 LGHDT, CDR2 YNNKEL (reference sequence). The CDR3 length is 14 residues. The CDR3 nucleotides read TGTGCCAGCAGCCATACAGGGTTTAATGAAAAACTGTTTTTT. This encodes CASSHTGFNEKLFF.

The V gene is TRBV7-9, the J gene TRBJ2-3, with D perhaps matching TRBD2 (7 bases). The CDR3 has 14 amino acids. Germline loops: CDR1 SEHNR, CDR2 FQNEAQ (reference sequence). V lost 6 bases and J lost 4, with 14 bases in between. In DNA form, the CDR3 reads TGTGCCAGCAGGGCAGCGGGACACTCAGATACGCAGTATTTT. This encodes CASRAAGHSDTQYF.

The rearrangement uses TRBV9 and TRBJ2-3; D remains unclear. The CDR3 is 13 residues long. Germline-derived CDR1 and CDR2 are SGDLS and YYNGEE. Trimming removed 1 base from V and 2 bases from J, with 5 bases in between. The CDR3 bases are TGTGCCAGCAGCGTACGGGCCACAGATACGCAGTATTTT. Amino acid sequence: CASSVRATDTQYF.

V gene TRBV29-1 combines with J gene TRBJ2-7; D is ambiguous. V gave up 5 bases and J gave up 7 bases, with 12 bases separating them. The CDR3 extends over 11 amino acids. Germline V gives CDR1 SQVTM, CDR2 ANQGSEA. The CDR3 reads CSVSAVGEQYF. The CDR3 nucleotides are TGCAGCGTTTCCGCCGTCGGAGAGCAGTACTTC.

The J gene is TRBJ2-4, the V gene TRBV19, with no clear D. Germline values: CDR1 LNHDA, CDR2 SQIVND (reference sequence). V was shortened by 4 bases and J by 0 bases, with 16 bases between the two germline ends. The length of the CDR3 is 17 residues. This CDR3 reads CASSNNQLTVAKNIQYF. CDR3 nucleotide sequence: TGTGCCAGTAGTAACAACCAGCTCACCGTAGCCAAAAACATTCAGTACTTC.

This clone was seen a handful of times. CDR3 in amino acids: CASSDRIWGYTF. The CDR3 nucleotides are TGTGCCAGCAGTGACAGGATTTGGGGCTACACCTTC. The chain joins TRBV6-1 to TRBJ1-2; no definite D call. This CDR3 spans 12 amino acids. The V gene lost 3 bases and the J gene lost 8 bases, with 10 bases spanning the gap. Germline values: CDR1 MNHNS, CDR2 SASEGT.

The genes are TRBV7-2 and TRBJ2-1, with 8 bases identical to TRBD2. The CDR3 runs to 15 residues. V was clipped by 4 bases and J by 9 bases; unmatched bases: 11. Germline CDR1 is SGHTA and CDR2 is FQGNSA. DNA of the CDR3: TGTGCCAGCAGCTCCGCAAGCGGGAGATGGTCTGAGCAGTTCTTC. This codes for CASSSASGRWSEQFF.

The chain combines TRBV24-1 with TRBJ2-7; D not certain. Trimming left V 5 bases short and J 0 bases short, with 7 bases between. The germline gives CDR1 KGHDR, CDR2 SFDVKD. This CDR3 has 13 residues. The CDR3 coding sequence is TGTGCCACCAGTGGCCCTCTCTCCTACGAGCAGTACTTC. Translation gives CATSGPLSYEQYF.